Below, 2 T cell receptor beta chains from the same sample are listed, as sequenced in a study of cytomegalovirus exposure and HLA in healthy donors. PCR primers comprised 60 Vbeta and 13 Jbeta primers. Generated by immunoSEQ multiplex PCR, the TCRdb table keeps only in-frame clones and is missing some. The sample shows about 67,000 clones, roughly two thirds of them seen only once. Sequencing input: PBMCs. These receptors were taken from a woman in her twenties or thirties in good health and CMV-seronegative.

V usage is TRBV18 and J usage is TRBJ2-7; 7 bases match TRBD1. The V segment lost 1 base and the J segment 7 bases; nucleotides outside the gene matches: 4. The V gene's germline CDR1 is KGHSH and CDR2 LQKENI. There are 13 residues in the CDR3. CDR3 protein: CASSPRQGEEQYF. For the CDR3, the DNA is TGTGCCAGCTCACCACGACAGGGCGAGGAGCAGTACTTC.

Comments on this clone: Other DNA sequences in the sample encode the same CDR3. V and J are TRBV23-1 and TRBJ1-6, with 7 positions matching TRBD1. TRBV23-1 is assigned to the ORF class and has an uncertain function. The ends lost 0 bases at V and 7 bases at J; junction bases unmatched: 3. The CDR3 is 15 residues long. This chain's CDR3 is CASSQSGTVNSPLHF. DNA of the CDR3: TGCGCCAGCAGTCAATCAGGGACAGTCAATTCACCCCTCCACTTT.